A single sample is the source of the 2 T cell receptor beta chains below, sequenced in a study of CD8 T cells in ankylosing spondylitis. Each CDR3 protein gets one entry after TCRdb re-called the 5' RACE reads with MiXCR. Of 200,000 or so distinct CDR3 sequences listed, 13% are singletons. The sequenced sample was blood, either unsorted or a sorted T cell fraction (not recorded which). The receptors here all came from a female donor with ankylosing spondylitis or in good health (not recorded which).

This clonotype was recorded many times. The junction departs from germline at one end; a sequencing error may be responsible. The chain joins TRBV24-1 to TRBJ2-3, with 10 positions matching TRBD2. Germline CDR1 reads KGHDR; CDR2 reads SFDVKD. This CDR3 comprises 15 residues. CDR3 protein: CATGDSGRTTDTQYF. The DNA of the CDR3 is TGTGCCACCGGTGATAGCGGGAGGACCACAGATACGCAGTATTTT.

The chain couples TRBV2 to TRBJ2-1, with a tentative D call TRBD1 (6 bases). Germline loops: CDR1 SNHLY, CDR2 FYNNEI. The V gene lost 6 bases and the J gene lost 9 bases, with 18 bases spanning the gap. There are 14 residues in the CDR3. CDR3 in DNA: TGTGCCAGCAGCCAGGGGCCAGGGAGTTTTGAGCAGTTCTTC. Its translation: CASSQGPGSFEQFF.